These 19 T cell receptor beta chains originate from one sample sequenced in a study of Ad26.COV2.S vaccination and SARS-CoV-2 variants. As for treatment: some 20 received Ad26.COV2.S at low or high dose, single or two shots; 5 received placebo; per-sample allocation not given. Repertoires come from day 63 after the first vaccine or placebo injection. Measured with immunoSEQ multiplex PCR; TCRdb has only the in-frame clones, and not every one. The table has about 350,000 clones, 75% to 90% seen once; the top ten hold approximately 11%. Here the sequenced sample was peripheral blood, taken in a trial of Ad26.COV2.S vaccine versus placebo. Every receptor here comes from a person between 18 and 65 years old who received the Ad26.COV2.S COVID-19 vaccine or a placebo.

The gene calls are TRBV5-4 and TRBJ2-7; 7 bases line up with TRBD2. V lost 4 bases and J lost 1; bases outside the gene matches: 8. The CDR3 length is 15 residues. The germline V gene has CDR1 SGHNT and CDR2 YYREEE (reference sequence). CDR3 residues: CASSTGTTVSYEQYF. CDR3 sequence (DNA): TGTGCCAGCAGCACGGGGACTACCGTGTCCTACGAGCAGTACTTC.

V gene TRBV28 combines with J gene TRBJ2-7; TRBD1 matches at 7 bases. The CDR3 runs to 13 residues. Germline-derived CDR1 and CDR2 are MDHEN and SYDVKM. After removal of 7 bases from V and 4 bases from J, the junction contained 7 bases not matched to a gene. In nucleotides, the CDR3 is TGTGCCAGCAAGAGGCAGGGGGAATACGAGCAGTACTTC. It specifies CASKRQGEYEQYF.

CDR3 in amino acids: CASSPGTGDSPLHF. The CDR3 DNA follows: TGTGCCAGCTCACCGGGGACAGGGGATTCACCCCTCCACTTT. The chain joins TRBV18 to TRBJ1-6, with TRBD1 matching over 10 bases. With 3 bases clipped from V and 8 bases from J, the junction kept 1 base outside the gene matches. Germline V gene sequence: CDR1 KGHSH, CDR2 LQKENI. The length of the CDR3 is 14 residues.

The gene calls are TRBV5-1 and TRBJ2-7; D ambiguous. Trimming cost V 1 base and J 6 bases, with 20 bases left between them. The germline V gene encodes CDR1 SGHRS and CDR2 YFSETQ. This CDR3 contains 16 residues. The CDR3 sequence: CASSLLIYPSPSEQYF. The DNA for the CDR3 is TGCGCCAGCAGCTTGCTCATTTATCCCTCGCCCTCCGAGCAGTACTTC.

The chain uses TRBV4-1 and TRBJ1-1, with TRBD1 identical over 8 bases. J was trimmed by 2 bases and V by 1 base; bases with no gene match: 3. There are 15 residues in the CDR3. Germline V gene sequence: CDR1 MGHRA, CDR2 YSYEKL. CDR3 residues: CASSQVGQGNTEAFF. In nucleotides, the CDR3 is TGCGCCAGCAGCCAAGTCGGACAGGGAAACACTGAAGCTTTCTTT.

The chain uses TRBV24-1 and TRBJ2-2; TRBD1 aligns across 9 bases. CDR1 is KGHDR, CDR2 SFDVKD, per germline. The CDR3 is 16 residues long. J lost 6 bases, V lost 3 bases, and 7 bases had no gene match. As DNA, the CDR3 is TGTGCCACCAGTGATACAGGGGGCGCGAAGGCCGGGGAGCTGTTTTTT. Translated: CATSDTGGAKAGELFF.

V usage is TRBV6-2 or TRBV6-3 and J usage is TRBJ2-3, with no clear D. The CDR3 spans 15 residues. The V gene lost 4 bases and the J gene lost 2 bases, with 13 bases spanning the gap. Germline V gives CDR1 MNHEY, CDR2 SVGEGT. This CDR3 reads CASSFEGRTTDTQYF. In DNA, the CDR3 is TGTGCCAGCAGTTTCGAAGGACGGACCACAGATACGCAGTATTTT.

This clone was found a few times. V gene TRBV6-6 combines with J gene TRBJ2-1; 13 nucleotides match TRBD2. The CDR3 spans 15 residues. Germline lookup yields CDR1 MNHNY and CDR2 SVGAGI (reference sequence). V was pared by 2 bases and J by 10 bases, with 5 bases of the junction left unmatched. The CDR3 DNA reads TGTGCCAGCAGTTACACACTAGCGGGGGGGAGGGAGCAGTTCTTC. Translated, it gives CASSYTLAGGREQFF.

The chain couples TRBV5-1 to TRBJ2-7; D may correspond to TRBD1 or TRBD2 (5 bases each). The germline V gene encodes CDR1 SGHRS and CDR2 YFSETQ. The CDR3 contains 14 residues. V was shortened by 4 bases and J by 2 bases, with 13 bases between the two germline ends. The CDR3 bases are TGCGCCAGCAGCACACGGGACCTAGCCTACGAGCAGTACTTC. Protein: CASSTRDLAYEQYF.

The chain's CDR3 is CAWSAPDSYTDTQYF. The CDR3 nucleotides read TGTGCCTGGAGTGCCCCGGACAGCTACACAGATACGCAGTATTTT. The V and J genes are TRBV30 and TRBJ2-3; D may be TRBD1 (6 bases). The CDR3 extends over 15 amino acids. V lost 1 base and J 2 bases, leaving 13 bases between the germline ends. The V gene's germline CDR1 is GTSNPN and CDR2 SVGIG (reference sequence).

The chain couples TRBV9 to TRBJ2-1, with a tentative D call TRBD1 (5 bases). Looked up from germline, CDR1 is SGDLS and CDR2 is YYNGEE. V was shortened by 4 bases and J by 0 bases, with 11 bases between the two germline ends. The CDR3 extends over 15 amino acids. The DNA of the CDR3 is TGTGCCAGCAGCACTACAGGTAGCTCCTACAATGAGCAGTTCTTC. It is translated as CASSTTGSSYNEQFF.

This clone was recorded only once. This chain connects TRBV4-2 to TRBJ1-1; D might be TRBD1 (5 bases). The ends were cut back, 0 bases at V and 0 bases at J, with 11 bases in the middle. The germline V gene has CDR1 LGHNA and CDR2 YNFKEQ. The CDR3 contains 16 residues. The CDR3 bases are TGTGCCAGCAGCCAAGAGGAGGGACTCATGAACACTGAAGCTTTCTTT. It translates to CASSQEEGLMNTEAFF.

The rearrangement links TRBV24-1 to TRBJ1-4; 9 bases line up with TRBD1. V lost 6 bases, J lost 11 bases, and 6 bases stayed unmatched. Germline CDR1 is KGHDR and CDR2 is SFDVKD. The length of the CDR3 is 13 residues. CDR3: CATSPGQGDKLFF. The CDR3 region has the DNA TGTGCCACCAGTCCGGGACAGGGTGACAAACTGTTTTTT.

The CDR3 DNA reads as TGTGCCAGCAGCCAAGGTAATAGGCATAAACTGTTTTTT. Residues: CASSQGNRHKLFF. The chain carries TRBV3-1 (or the pseudogene TRBV3-2) and TRBJ1-4; D remains unclear. V was pared by 1 base and J by 11 bases, with 11 bases between. The CDR3 extends over 13 amino acids. From germline, CDR1 is LGHDT and CDR2 YNNKEL (reference sequence).

This clone turned up a few times. The chain joins TRBV4-3 to TRBJ1-5; D may be TRBD1 (6 bases). The length of the CDR3 is 16 residues. From germline, CDR1 is LGHNA and CDR2 YSLEER. V lost 4 bases and J lost 0, with 13 bases in between. CDR3 sequence: CASSPETGFSNQPQHF. CDR3 coding DNA: TGCGCCAGCAGCCCGGAGACAGGTTTTAGCAATCAGCCCCAGCATTTT.

The chain recombines TRBV28 with TRBJ2-7; maybe TRBD2 (6 bases). The CDR3 is 16 amino acids. Trimming took 7 bases from V and 2 from J, leaving 21 bases between them. Germline V gene data show CDR1 as MDHEN and CDR2 as SYDVKM. CDR3 nucleotide sequence: TGTGCCAGCAATCCCGCAGGTGGGACTTCGGCCTACGAGCAGTACTTC. Protein product: CASNPAGGTSAYEQYF.

This rearrangement joins TRBV11-2 to TRBJ1-1; no clear D. The CDR3 contains 13 residues. V lost 4 bases and J lost 11, with 17 bases in between. Per the germline V gene, CDR1 is SGHAT and CDR2 is FQNNGV. The chain's CDR3 is CASSSTGVKRAFF. CDR3 nucleotide sequence: TGTGCCAGCAGCTCGACTGGAGTTAAAAGGGCTTTCTTT. The full variable domain, its missing parts supplied by reference TRBV11-2 and TRBJ1-1, is EAGVAQSPRYKIIEKRQSVAFWCNPISGHATLYWYQQILGQGPKLLIQFQNNGVVDDSQLPKDRFSAERLKGVDSTLKIQPAKLEDSAVYLCASSSTGVKRAFFGQGTRLTVV.

V usage is TRBV12-3 or TRBV12-4 and J usage is TRBJ1-1; D is ambiguous. Deletions cut 7 bases from V and 4 bases from J, with 13 bases between. The CDR3 is 13 amino acids. CDR3 sequence (DNA): TGTGCCAGCACCCCCCACCGAAGCACTGAAGCTTTCTTT. Residues: CASTPHRSTEAFF.

Worth noting for this clone: A much bigger clone sits one base away, suggesting this may be a read error. V is TRBV7-2 and J is TRBJ2-2; unclear D gene. The CDR3 is 12 amino acids. Germline CDR1 and CDR2: SGHTA and FQGNSA. V was clipped by 3 bases and J by 4 bases, with 3 bases between them. CDR3 DNA: TGTGCCAGCAGCTTCCTCACCGGGGAGCTGTTTTTT. As protein: CASSFLTGELFF.